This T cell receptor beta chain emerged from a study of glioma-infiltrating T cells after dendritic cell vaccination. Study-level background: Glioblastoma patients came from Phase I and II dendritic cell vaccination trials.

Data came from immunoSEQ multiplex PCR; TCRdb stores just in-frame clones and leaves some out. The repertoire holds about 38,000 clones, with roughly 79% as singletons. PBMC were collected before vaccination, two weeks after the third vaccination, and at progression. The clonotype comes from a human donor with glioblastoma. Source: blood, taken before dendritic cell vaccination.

In DNA, the CDR3 is TGTGCCAGCAGTGCCCAACGAACAGGGGGATTTGGTTCACCCCTCCACTTT. Protein: CASSAQRTGGFGSPLHF. V gene TRBV6-1 combines with J gene TRBJ1-6, with TRBD1 matching 8 bases. V shed 4 bases and J 9 bases; nucleotides not matched to a gene: 14. Germline V lookup: CDR1 MNHNS, CDR2 SASEGT. CDR3 length: 17 residues.